This T cell receptor (beta chain) was sequenced for a study of radiation and T cells in renal cell carcinoma. Note on this clone: No antigen is known for it.

Study-wide findings and caveats: From baseline, blood top tumor clonotypes peaked at 2 weeks post-radiation.

Germline CDR1 SGHDT, CDR2 YYEEEE. The CDR3 extends over 15 amino acids. The germline V and J ends were trimmed by 0 bases and 4 bases, with 12 bases remaining between them. The time point here: blood 4 weeks post-SBRT, at nephrectomy. Treatment in this sample: 15 Gy SBRT to primary tumor, nephrectomy 4 weeks later. Nephrectomy followed 15 Gy stereotactic body radiation by 4 weeks. Radiation-treated patients gave blood at baseline, week 2 and week 4. This renal cell carcinoma was of the clear cell type. The table came from immunoSEQ multiplex PCR; TCRdb's copy has only in-frame clones and leaves some out. The repertoire holds 150,000 or so clones, around 90% seen once, with around 11% in the top ten.

This sample comprised blood, obtained from a patient whose treatment included radiotherapy and nephrectomy. The gene calls are TRBV5-6 and TRBJ2-3, with TRBD1 as a possible D gene (5 bases). The receptor comes from a woman between 50 and 59 years old with renal cell carcinoma. CDR3 residues: CASSLAPGLADTQYF. Written as DNA, the CDR3 is TGTGCCAGCAGCTTGGCGCCAGGGCTGGCAGATACGCAGTATTTT.